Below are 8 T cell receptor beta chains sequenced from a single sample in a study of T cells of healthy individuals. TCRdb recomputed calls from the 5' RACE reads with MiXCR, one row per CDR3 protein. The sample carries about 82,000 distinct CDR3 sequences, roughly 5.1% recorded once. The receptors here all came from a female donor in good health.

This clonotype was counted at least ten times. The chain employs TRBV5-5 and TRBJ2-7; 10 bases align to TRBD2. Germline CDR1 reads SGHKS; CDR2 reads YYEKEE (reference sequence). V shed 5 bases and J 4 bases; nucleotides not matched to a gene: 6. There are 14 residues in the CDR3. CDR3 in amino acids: CASSLAGAGYEQYF. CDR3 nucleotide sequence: TGTGCCAGCAGTCTAGCGGGAGCCGGGTACGAGCAGTACTTC.

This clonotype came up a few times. The DNA for the CDR3 is TGTGCCATCAGTGAGTCACTGGGGTTGGGGACAACTGAAGCTTTCTTT. Translating gives CAISESLGLGTTEAFF. The chain has TRBV10-3 and TRBJ1-1, with a tentative D call TRBD1 (6 bases). Germline values: CDR1 ENHRY, CDR2 SYGVKD. The CDR3 spans 16 residues. V lost 0 bases, J lost 5 bases, and 16 bases lay in between.

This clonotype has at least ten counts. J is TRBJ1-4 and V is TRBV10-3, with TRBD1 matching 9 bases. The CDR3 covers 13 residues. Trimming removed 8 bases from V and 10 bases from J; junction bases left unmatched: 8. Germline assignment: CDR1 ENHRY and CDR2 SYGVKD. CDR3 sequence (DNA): TGTGCCATCGGGGACAGGGAGATTGCAAAACTGTTTTTT. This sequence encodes CAIGDREIAKLFF.

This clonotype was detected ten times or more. CDR3 protein: CASSYLETQYF. In nucleotides, the CDR3 is TGTGCCAGCAGTTACTTGGAGACCCAGTACTTC. This chain uses TRBV6-6 with TRBJ2-5; D is undetermined. Trimming took 1 base from V and 5 from J, leaving 2 bases between them. The CDR3 contains 11 residues. Germline assignment: CDR1 MNHNY and CDR2 SVGAGI (reference sequence).

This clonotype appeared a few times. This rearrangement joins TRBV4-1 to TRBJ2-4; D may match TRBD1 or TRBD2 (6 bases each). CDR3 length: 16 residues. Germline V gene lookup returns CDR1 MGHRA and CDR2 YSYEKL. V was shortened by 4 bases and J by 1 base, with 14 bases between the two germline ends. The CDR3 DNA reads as TGCGCCAGCAGCCCAAGTTGGGGGGCGGCCAAAAACATTCAGTACTTC. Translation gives CASSPSWGAAKNIQYF.

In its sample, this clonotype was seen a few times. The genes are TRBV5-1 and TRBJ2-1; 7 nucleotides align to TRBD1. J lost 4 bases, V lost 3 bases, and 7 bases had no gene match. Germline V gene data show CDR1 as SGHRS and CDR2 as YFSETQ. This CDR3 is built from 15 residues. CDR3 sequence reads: CASSSQDRPYNEQFF. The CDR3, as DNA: TGCGCCAGCAGCTCTCAGGACAGGCCTTACAATGAGCAGTTCTTC. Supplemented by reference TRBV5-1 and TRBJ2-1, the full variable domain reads KAGVTQTPRYLIKTRGQQVTLSCSPISGHRSVSWYQQTPGQGLQFLFEYFSETQRNKGNFPGRFSGRQFSNSRSEMNVSTLELGDSALYLCASSSQDRPYNEQFFGPGTRLTVL.

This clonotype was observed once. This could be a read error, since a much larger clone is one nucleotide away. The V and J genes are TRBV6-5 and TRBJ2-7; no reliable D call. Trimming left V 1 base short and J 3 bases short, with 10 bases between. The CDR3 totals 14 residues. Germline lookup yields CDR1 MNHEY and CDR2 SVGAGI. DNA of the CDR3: TGTGCCAGCAGTTACTATATCCGTAGCTACGAGCAGTACTTC. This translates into CASSYYIRSYEQYF.

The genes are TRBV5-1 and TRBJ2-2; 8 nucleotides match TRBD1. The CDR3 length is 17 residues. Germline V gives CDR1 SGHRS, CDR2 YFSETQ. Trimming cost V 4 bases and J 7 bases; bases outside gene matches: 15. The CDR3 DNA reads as TGCGCCAGCAGCGGATCTCCGGACAGGGTGGGGTTCGGGGAGCTGTTTTTT. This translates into CASSGSPDRVGFGELFF.